This T cell receptor (beta chain) emerged from a study of beta chain features in type 1 diabetes. Averaging approximately 120 mL, one heparinised blood draw came from each individual donor. CD45RO/CCR7/CD25/CD127/CD95/CD27 staining was used to isolate CD4+ naive, central memory, regulatory and stem cell-like memory cells by sorting. V lost 4 bases and J 3 bases, leaving 15 bases between the germline ends. The CDR3 length is 15 residues. CDR1 and CDR2 (germline): SGHNT, YYREEE (reference sequence). Expressed TCRB transcripts were sequenced after all isolated RNA was converted to cDNA. The table came from immunoSEQ multiplex PCR; TCRdb's copy has only in-frame clones and leaves some out. The table shows 100,000 to 150,000 clones, with less than 20% occurring only once. Regarding the study as a whole: All four CD4+ subsets of Type 1 diabetes patients contained TCRB CDR3s that were moderately but significantly shorter. VDJ junctions from patients with type 1 diabetes contained fewer insertions and more deletions.

In regard to this clone: Its antigen is currently unknown.

The chain is built from TRBV5-4 and TRBJ2-3; either TRBD1 or TRBD2 may fit D (5 bases each). The source is a man aged 25-45 years with type 1 diabetes. The sample consisted of central memory CD4+ T cells from blood. The CDR3 nucleotides read TGTGCCAGCAGCCCTCAGGGAGTTTGGACAGATACGCAGTATTTT. Encoded protein: CASSPQGVWTDTQYF. Looking up the rest from reference TRBV5-4 and TRBJ2-3 gives the full variable domain: ETGVTQSPTHLIKTRGQQVTLRCSSQSGHNTVSWYQQALGQGPQFIFQYYREEENGRGNFPPRFSGLQFPNYSSELNVNALELDDSALYLCASSPQGVWTDTQYFGPGTRLTVL.